This is a list of T cell receptor beta chains from one sample in a study of T cells in localized non-small cell lung cancer. Profiling relied on immunoSEQ multiplex PCR, and the TCRdb table lists in-frame clones only, not all of them. This table holds about 4,800 clones, 25% to 40% found once. Specimen: lung tumor tissue, collected before any cancer treatment. Receptors were obtained from a male donor aged 60 or older with stage III lung adenocarcinoma. CDR3s include the opening cysteine and the closing phenylalanine or tryptophan. D genes are given only for firm matches. Clone size is given for some rows only: seen once, a few or many times, or a class if the clone is expanded.

clone size	V gene	D gene	J gene	CDR3 DNA	CDR3 protein
-	TRBV5-1	-	TRBJ1-1	TGCGCCAGCAGCCTAGGGCTGACAAACACTGAAGCTTTCTTT	CASSLGLTNTEAFF
few	TRBV29-1	-	TRBJ1-1	TGCAGCGTACCTCCAGACTACTTCGACACTGAAGCTTTCTTT	CSVPPDYFDTEAFF
-	TRBV19	TRBD2	TRBJ2-1	TGTGCCAGTCGAAAATGGGGTTCGACTAGCGGGACGAGAAATGAGCAGTTCTTC	CASRKWGSTSGTRNEQFF
-	TRBV19	-	TRBJ1-1	TGTGCCAGTAGTATAGGTCCGAACACTGAAGCTTTCTTT	CASSIGPNTEAFF
-	TRBV30	-	TRBJ2-5	TGTGCCTGGGATGGGGGCAGCGAGACCCAGTACTTC	CAWDGGSETQYF
medium-sized	TRBV9	-	TRBJ2-1	TGTGCCAGCAGCGGACAGTGGGCGGGACACAATGAGCAGTTCTTC	CASSGQWAGHNEQFF
-	TRBV19	TRBD2	TRBJ2-3	TGTGCCAGTAGTCAGGGACTAGACGATACGCAGTATTTT	CASSQGLDDTQYF
-	TRBV28	-	TRBJ2-7	TGTGCCAGCAGTAGACCCCGGGGCAGCTTCTACGAGCAGTACTTC	CASSRPRGSFYEQYF
-	TRBV30	-	TRBJ1-1	TGTGCCTGGACCCGAGGGCGGAAGAACACTGAAGCTTTCTTT	CAWTRGRKNTEAFF
-	TRBV28	TRBD1	TRBJ1-3	TGTGCCAGCAGTATCACCTCTACAGGGGTTGGGGCTTTCACCATATATTTT	CASSITSTGVGAFTIYF
medium-sized	TRBV9	-	TRBJ2-3	TGTGCCAGCAGCGACCCGGGGAGGTCAGATACGCAGTATTTT	CASSDPGRSDTQYF
-	TRBV18	TRBD1	TRBJ2-7	TGTGCCAGCTCACCTCTCCCGGGACAGGGGGCCAACGAGCAGTACTTC	CASSPLPGQGANEQYF
few	TRBV22-1	-	TRBJ2-1	TGTGCCAGCGCAGACCCTCCCGGCGGTGAGCAGTTCTTC	CASADPPGGEQFF
few	TRBV30	-	TRBJ1-2	TGTGCCTGGAGTGTCTCGGGGGCCTATGGCTACACCTTC	CAWSVSGAYGYTF
-	TRBV11-3	TRBD2	TRBJ2-4	TGTGCCAGCAGCTCCCCGGGGGGTCTAGCCAAAAACATTCAGTACTTC	CASSSPGGLAKNIQYF
-	TRBV6-8	-	TRBJ2-1	TGTGCCAGCAGTAAAGAACAGGGTAGGCATGAGCAGTTCTTC	CASSKEQGRHEQFF
few	TRBV30	-	TRBJ1-2	TGTGCCTGGAGTGTAACAGAATACTATGGCTACACCTTC	CAWSVTEYYGYTF
few	TRBV9	-	TRBJ1-2	TGTGCCAGCAGCGTACTAGACGGAACCTATGGCTACACCTTC	CASSVLDGTYGYTF
few	TRBV23-1	-	TRBJ2-4	TGCGCCAGCAGCCCTTGGACAGAGCTAGCCAAAAACATTCAGTACTTC	CASSPWTELAKNIQYF
-	TRBV5-1	-	TRBJ2-6	TGCGCCAGCAGCCTTGACATCTCTGGGGCCAACGTCCTGACTTTC	CASSLDISGANVLTF
few	TRBV6-8	-	TRBJ1-1	TGTGCCAGCAGCCTACAGGCAATGAACACTGAAGCTTTCTTT	CASSLQAMNTEAFF
-	TRBV29-1	TRBD1	TRBJ1-4	TGCAGCGTTGAAAAAGGGACAGATGGACTGTTTTTT	CSVEKGTDGLFF
medium-sized	TRBV11-3	TRBD2	TRBJ2-1	TGTGCCAGCAGCTTGGGACTAGCGGGGTACAATGAGCAGTTCTTC	CASSLGLAGYNEQFF
-	TRBV11-3	-	TRBJ2-5	TGTGCCAGCAGCTGGGCTAGCGTGAAAGAGACCCAGTACTTC	CASSWASVKETQYF
-	TRBV29-1	TRBD2	TRBJ2-3	TGCAGCGTGGCCCGGACTAGCGGGACACCCACAGATACGCAGTATTTT	CSVARTSGTPTDTQYF
-	TRBV5-1	TRBD1	TRBJ2-3	TGCGCCAGCAGAGCCGGGACAGGGGGTTCCACAGATACGCAGTATTTT	CASRAGTGGSTDTQYF
-	TRBV11-3	-	TRBJ2-1	TGTGCCAGCAGCTTCGACCGTCGCGGCTACAATGAGCAGTTCTTC	CASSFDRRGYNEQFF
-	TRBV14	-	TRBJ1-1	TGTGCCAGCAGCCGGGAGATCTACACTGAAGCTTTCTTT	CASSREIYTEAFF
few	TRBV6-8	-	TRBJ1-1	TGTGCCAGCAGTTACCCCGCCGTATTGAACACTGAAGCTTTCTTT	CASSYPAVLNTEAFF
-	TRBV5-1	-	TRBJ1-5	TGCGCCAGCAGCTTGAAAGGGGGCAATCAGCCCCAGCATTTT	CASSLKGGNQPQHF
-	TRBV6-8	-	TRBJ1-5	TGTGCCAGACCTGACCCTCAGGAACGAAATCAGCCCCAGCATTTT	CARPDPQERNQPQHF
once	TRBV6-8	TRBD2	TRBJ2-1	TGTGCCAGCAGGGTTCGGATAGCGGGAGGGCCTCTTACCTACAATGAGCAGTTCTTC	CASRVRIAGGPLTYNEQFF
-	TRBV10-2	-	TRBJ2-7	TGCGCCATCGGACGGACCAACCCCTACGAGCAGTACTTC	CAIGRTNPYEQYF
once	TRBV10-2	TRBD2	TRBJ2-7	TGCGCCAGCAGTGAGGCCGGGACTAGCGTTTACGAGCAGTACTTC	CASSEAGTSVYEQYF
once	TRBV19	TRBD1	TRBJ1-5	TGTGCCAGTAGGAGAGAGGGGGCGATTAGCAATCAGCCCCAGCATTTT	CASRREGAISNQPQHF
-	TRBV19	-	TRBJ1-1	TGTGCCAGTCCCGGTAGGACTGAAGCTTTCTTT	CASPGRTEAFF
-	TRBV28	-	TRBJ2-7	TGTGCCAGCGCACTAATGAGGGACGAGCAGTACTTC	CASALMRDEQYF
-	TRBV28	-	TRBJ2-7	TGTGCCAGCAGTTTGGATCAGTACGAGCAGTACTTC	CASSLDQYEQYF
-	TRBV29-1	TRBD2	TRBJ2-1	TGCAGCGTTGAAGATCTCGGGCCGGCGGCTAGCGGGAGCTATGAGCAGTTCTTC	CSVEDLGPAASGSYEQFF
few	TRBV27	TRBD2	TRBJ2-3	TGTGCCAGCAGTTTCTCGACTAGCGGGAGCACAGATACGCAGTATTTT	CASSFSTSGSTDTQYF
few	TRBV30	TRBD1	TRBJ2-7	TGTGCCTGGTCCGAGGGGGCGGGTCCCTACGAGCAGTACTTC	CAWSEGAGPYEQYF
-	TRBV28	TRBD2	TRBJ2-3	TGTGCCAGCAGGAGGGGCGGGGGAGATACGCAGTATTTT	CASRRGGGDTQYF
-	TRBV12-2	-	TRBJ2-5	TGTGCCACCGGGCCCGGGGGACGCCAAGAGACCCAGTACTTC	CATGPGGRQETQYF
-	TRBV18	-	TRBJ2-3	TGTGCCAGCTCACCGGGACGGGTCTTGGATACGCAGTATTTT	CASSPGRVLDTQYF
-	TRBV5-1	-	TRBJ2-1	TGCGCCAGCAGTAAAGATCCTACAATCGATGAGCAGTTCTTC	CASSKDPTIDEQFF
-	TRBV30	-	TRBJ2-7	TGTGCCTGGAGTGGTGGGGCGGGAACGGGGAGAGACGAGCAGTACTTC	CAWSGGAGTGRDEQYF
-	TRBV23-1	-	TRBJ2-3	TGCGCCAGCAGTCATCAGGGGAGCACAGATACGCAGTATTTT	CASSHQGSTDTQYF
-	TRBV30	TRBD2	TRBJ2-1	TGTGCCTCAATCCCCCTTGCGGGAGCCTACAATGAGCAGTTCTTC	CASIPLAGAYNEQFF
-	TRBV23-1	-	TRBJ2-3	TGCGCCAGCAAACCCCCGGGTACAGATACGCAGTATTTT	CASKPPGTDTQYF
few	TRBV6-4	-	TRBJ1-4	TGTGCCAGCAGTTCGGGACCGAAACTGTTTTTT	CASSSGPKLFF
-	TRBV5-1	TRBD1	TRBJ1-2	TGCGCCAGCAGCCTAAGACAGGGGAACTATGGCTACACCTTC	CASSLRQGNYGYTF
-	TRBV18	TRBD1	TRBJ2-7	TGTGCCAGCTCACCAGCGACAGGGGGCTACGAGCAGTACTTC	CASSPATGGYEQYF
-	TRBV5-1	TRBD2	TRBJ2-1	TGCGCCAGCAGCTTGGCCTTTAGCGGGTCATACAATGAGCAGTTCTTC	CASSLAFSGSYNEQFF
few	TRBV1	-	TRBJ1-2	TGCGCCAGCAGCCCTACAGGGGGCGCCTATGGCTACACCTTC	CASSPTGGAYGYTF
few	TRBV15	TRBD1	TRBJ1-1	TGTGCCACCAGCAGGGGACAGGGCTCCAATTTAATGGTCGCTTTCTTT	CATSRGQGSNLMVAFF